Given below is one T cell receptor beta chain in context. What it binds is not known. Sequenced by immunoSEQ multiplex PCR; TCRdb stores in-frame clones only, minus some. The sample has 30,000 to 40,000 clones, roughly four fifths seen once. These data belong to a study of OX40 agonist ivuxolimab in advanced cancers. Findings and caveats of the study: Clonal expansion by week 6 occurred in CD4+ and CD8+ blood T cells (at 0.1 to 3.0 mg/kg). More expanded clones were found, on average, in CD8+ than in CD4+ T cells.

The CDR3 contains 11 residues. The germline V gene encodes CDR1 SNHLY and CDR2 FYNNEI. V was clipped by 8 bases and J by 4 bases, with 8 bases between them. The V gene is TRBV2, the J gene TRBJ2-5; TRBD1 is a possible D gene (5 bases). The starting material was CD4+ or CD8+ T cells sorted from blood, obtained in a trial of the OX40 agonist ivuxolimab. The clonotype comes from an adult with an advanced solid tumor such as melanoma, head and neck, liver or kidney cancer. The CDR3 loop reads CASQGGETQYF. The CDR3 DNA is TGTGCCAGCCAGGGTGGAGAGACCCAGTACTTC.